This record covers a single TCR beta chain. No antigen is known for it. Using immunoSEQ multiplex PCR, the repertoire was profiled, and TCRdb retains in-frame clones only, with some absent. This table has tens of thousands of clones, roughly 91% appearing once. This CDR3 comprises 14 residues. V was trimmed by 5 bases and J by 3 bases, leaving 11 bases between them. The germline CDR1 and CDR2 sequences are SGHAT and FQNNGV. This sample was taken from a study of graft-versus-host responses after intestinal transplantation. About the study: Anti-thymocyte globulin was used for induction in all recipients, who then took tacrolimus and steroids for approximately 3 years.

The study, taken as a whole, reports: Early post-transplant falls in HvG clones accompanied the peak levels of circulating GvH clones. Recipient-marrow GvH clones were detected, some having first appeared in ileum or blood. Graft-versus-host to host-versus-graft clonal ratios in allografts were high in patients with graft-donor T cell macrochimerism.

The chain joins TRBV11-2 to TRBJ1-5; D is perhaps TRBD1 (6 bases). This sequence originates from a human donor who received an intestinal transplant. Here the sequenced sample was unstimulated CD8+ T cells sorted from spleen or lymph node cells, taken before intestinal transplant. The CDR3, as DNA: TGTGCCAGCAGCCCGGGACAACTCAATCAGCCCCAGCATTTT. It specifies CASSPGQLNQPQHF.